This T cell receptor (beta chain) was identified during a study of blood T cell repertoires in COVID-19. Turning to the study itself: Material from acute and convalescent COVID-19 was sourced from the United States, Italy and Spain. T cells, B-cell-depleted T cells, or PBMCs supplied cDNA or gDNA.

Per the study methods: Cell counts per sample came from amplifying reference gene primers. Only in-frame clones appear in the TCRdb table, and some are missing; sequencing was by immunoSEQ multiplex PCR. The V and J calls and clone size were taken over from that table, and D and trimming were inferred from the DNA. Of under 300,000 clones listed, roughly four fifths are singletons. V shed 3 bases and J shed 1 base, with 7 bases lying between them. The CDR3 consists of 13 residues. This receptor was obtained from a woman aged 18-29 years with acute or convalescent COVID-19. The V and J genes are TRBV12-3 or TRBV12-4 and TRBJ2-7; D not certain. Sequenced input: peripheral blood. This chain's CDR3 is CASSFTESYEQYF. In nucleotides, the CDR3 is TGTGCCAGCAGTTTTACAGAATCCTACGAGCAGTACTTC.